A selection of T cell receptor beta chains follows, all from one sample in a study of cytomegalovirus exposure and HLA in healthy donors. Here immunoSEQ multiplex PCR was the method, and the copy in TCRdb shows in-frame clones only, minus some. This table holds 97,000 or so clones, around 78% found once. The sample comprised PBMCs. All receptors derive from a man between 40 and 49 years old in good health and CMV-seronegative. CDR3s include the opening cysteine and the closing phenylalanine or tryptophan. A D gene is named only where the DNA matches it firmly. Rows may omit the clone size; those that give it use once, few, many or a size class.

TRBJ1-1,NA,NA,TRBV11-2,TGTGCCAGCAGCTTTGAGGGTAAGAACACTGAAGCTTTCTTT,CASSFEGKNTEAFF
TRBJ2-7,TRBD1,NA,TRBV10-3,TGTGCCATCAGGGACAGGGCGAATTACGAGCAGTACTTC,CAIRDRANYEQYF
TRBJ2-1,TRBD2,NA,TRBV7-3,TGTGCCAGCAGCTTAAGATCCCGACTAGCGGGGGTGGGCAATGAGCAGTTCTTC,CASSLRSRLAGVGNEQFF
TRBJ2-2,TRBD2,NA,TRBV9,TGTGCCAGCAGCGTAGGTGGGGCTAGCGGCGCGAACACCGGGGAGCTGTTTTTT,CASSVGGASGANTGELFF
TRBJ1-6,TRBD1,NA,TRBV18,TGTGCCAGCTCACCGATCGGGACAGGGGGTTCTTACAATTCACCCCTCCACTTT,CASSPIGTGGSYNSPLHF
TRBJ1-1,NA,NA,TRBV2,TGTGCCAGCAGCCGAACCTACAACACTGAAGCTTTCTTT,CASSRTYNTEAFF
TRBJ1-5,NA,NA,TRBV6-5,TGTGCCAGCAGTTACAATTTAGACACACATCAGCCCCAGCATTTT,CASSYNLDTHQPQHF
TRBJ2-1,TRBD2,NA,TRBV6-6,TGTGCCAGCAGTGGGGCTAGCGGGGGGGCCTGGCAGTTCTTC,CASSGASGGAWQFF
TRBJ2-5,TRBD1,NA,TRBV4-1,TGCGCCAGCAGCCAAGACAGGGGGCGTGAGACCCAGTACTTC,CASSQDRGRETQYF
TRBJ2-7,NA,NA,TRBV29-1,TGCAGCGTTGAGGGTGGGCAGGGGCCACCCTACGAGCAGTACTTC,CSVEGGQGPPYEQYF
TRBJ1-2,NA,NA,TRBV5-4,TGTGCCAGCAGCTTGTTTCGATTTGTTCTAGGTGGCTACACCTTC,CASSLFRFVLGGYTF
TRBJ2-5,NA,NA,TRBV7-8,TGTGCCAGCAGCTTAGAATACGCTAGCGCGGAAGAGACCCAGTACTTC,CASSLEYASAEETQYF
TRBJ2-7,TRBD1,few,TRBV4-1,TGTGCCAGCAGCCAAAACAGGGGCGGATCCTACGAGCAGTACTTC,CASSQNRGGSYEQYF
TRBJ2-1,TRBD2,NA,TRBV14,TGTGCCAGCGGGGCCATAGCGGGGGTCTACAATGAGCAGTTCTTC,CASGAIAGVYNEQFF
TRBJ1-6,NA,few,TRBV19,TGTGCCAGTACCATCTCCTATAATTCACCCCTCCACTTT,CASTISYNSPLHF
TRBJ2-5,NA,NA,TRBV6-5,TGTGCCAGCAGTTCCCCGGGAAGGGAGACCCAGTACTTC,CASSSPGRETQYF
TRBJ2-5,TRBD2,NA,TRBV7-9,TGTGCCAGCAGCTTTAGGCGGGGGGCTGCCCCAGAGACCCAGTACTTC,CASSFRRGAAPETQYF
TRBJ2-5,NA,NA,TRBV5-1,TGCGCCAGCAGCCACTCCCAAGAGACCCAGTACTTC,CASSHSQETQYF
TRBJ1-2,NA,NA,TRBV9,TGTGCCAGCAGCGGACAAAACTATGGCTACACCTTC,CASSGQNYGYTF
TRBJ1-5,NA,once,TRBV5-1,TGCGCCAGCAGCTTGGAGGGGGGCAATCAGCCCCAGCATTTT,CASSLEGGNQPQHF
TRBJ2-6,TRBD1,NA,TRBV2,TGTGCCAGCAGAAATTATCGGGACAGATACTCTGGGGCCAACGTCCTGACTTTC,CASRNYRDRYSGANVLTF
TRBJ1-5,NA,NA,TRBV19,TGTGCCAGTAGTAGCCGGCAGGGATTCAATCAGCCCCAGCATTTT,CASSSRQGFNQPQHF
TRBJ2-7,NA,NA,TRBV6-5,TGTGCCAGCAGTTACTCGACGAGAACAGGGCAGCAGTACTTC,CASSYSTRTGQQYF
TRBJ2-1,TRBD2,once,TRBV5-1,TGCGCCACCAGACCACTAGCGGGGGGGAACTACAATGAGCAGTTCTTC,CATRPLAGGNYNEQFF
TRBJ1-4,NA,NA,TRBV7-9,TGTGCCAGCAGCATAGGGGGACTCACCCAGGAACTGTTTTTT,CASSIGGLTQELFF
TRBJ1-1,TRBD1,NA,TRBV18,TGTGCCAGCTCACCCTCCCGTGGACAGGGACAGAACACTGAAGCTTTCTTT,CASSPSRGQGQNTEAFF
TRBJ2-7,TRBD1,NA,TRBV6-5,TGTGCCAGCAGGGGGGACAGGGGCTCCGAGCAGTACTTC,CASRGDRGSEQYF
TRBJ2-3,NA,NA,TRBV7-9,TGTGCCAGCAGCCCAGAGGGTAGTCATACGCAGTATTTT,CASSPEGSHTQYF
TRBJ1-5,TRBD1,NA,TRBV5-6,TGTGCCAGCAGCTTTACGCAGGGGGTACTAGGTCAGCCCCAGCATTTT,CASSFTQGVLGQPQHF
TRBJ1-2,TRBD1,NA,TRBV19,TGTGCCAGTAGTGATAGGGGGACAGCAAACTATGGCTACACCTTC,CASSDRGTANYGYTF
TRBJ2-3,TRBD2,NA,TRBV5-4,TGTGCCAGCAGCTTGGGACTAGCGGGGATGAGCACAGATACGCAGTATTTT,CASSLGLAGMSTDTQYF
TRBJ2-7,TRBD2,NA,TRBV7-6,TGTGCCAGCAGCCGGACTAGCGGGGTTACGGGGGGCGAGCAGTACTTC,CASSRTSGVTGGEQYF
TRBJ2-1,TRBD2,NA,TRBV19,TGTGCCAGTAATCCTAGCGGGGGCTACAATGAGCAGTTCTTC,CASNPSGGYNEQFF
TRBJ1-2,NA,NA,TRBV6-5,TGTGCCAGCAGGCGCTTTCTAGATTCTAACTATGGCTACACCTTC,CASRRFLDSNYGYTF
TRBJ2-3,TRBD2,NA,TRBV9,TGTGCCAGCAGCGTAGGGGCTAGCGGGGGGGCTTCCACAGATACGCAGTATTTT,CASSVGASGGASTDTQYF
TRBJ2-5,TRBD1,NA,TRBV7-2,TGTGCCAGCAGCCTAACAGGGGGCTGGGAGACCCAGTACTTC,CASSLTGGWETQYF
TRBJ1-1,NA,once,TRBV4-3,TGCGCCAGCAGCTATGCCCCCAGACAGGACACTGAAGCTTTCTTT,CASSYAPRQDTEAFF
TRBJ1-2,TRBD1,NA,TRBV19,TGTGCCAGTAGTCTGGACAGGTACTATGGCTACACCTTC,CASSLDRYYGYTF
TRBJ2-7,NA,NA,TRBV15,TGTGCCACCAGCAGAGATAGCGTAGACTACGAGCAGTACTTC,CATSRDSVDYEQYF
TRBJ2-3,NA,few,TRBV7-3,TGTGCCAGCAGCCGCGGGACCAGGAGGGTAGATACGCAGTATTTT,CASSRGTRRVDTQYF
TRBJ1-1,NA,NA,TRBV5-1,TGCGCCAGCAGCAGCTTAACAGGGTCGAACACTGAAGCTTTCTTT,CASSSLTGSNTEAFF
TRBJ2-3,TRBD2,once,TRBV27,TGTGCCAGCAGTTTATGGGCTAGCGGGGGGTTCACAGATACGCAGTATTTT,CASSLWASGGFTDTQYF
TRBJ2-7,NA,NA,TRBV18,TGTGCCAGCTCCGCGGCGGCGTACGAGCAGTACTTC,CASSAAAYEQYF